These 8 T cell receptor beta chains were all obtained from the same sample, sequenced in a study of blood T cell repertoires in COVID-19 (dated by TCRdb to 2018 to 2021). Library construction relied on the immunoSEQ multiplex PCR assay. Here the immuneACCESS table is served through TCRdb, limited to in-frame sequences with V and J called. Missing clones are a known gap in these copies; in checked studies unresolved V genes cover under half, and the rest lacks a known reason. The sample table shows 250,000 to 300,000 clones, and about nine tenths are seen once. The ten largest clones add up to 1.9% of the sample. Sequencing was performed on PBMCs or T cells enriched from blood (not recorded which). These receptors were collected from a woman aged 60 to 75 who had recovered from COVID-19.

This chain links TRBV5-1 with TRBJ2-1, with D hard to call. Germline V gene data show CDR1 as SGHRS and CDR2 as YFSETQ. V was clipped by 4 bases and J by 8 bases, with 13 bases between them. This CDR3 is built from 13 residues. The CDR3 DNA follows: TGCGCCAGCAGCCCCGGGTACCCTGATGAGCAGTTCTTC. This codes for CASSPGYPDEQFF.

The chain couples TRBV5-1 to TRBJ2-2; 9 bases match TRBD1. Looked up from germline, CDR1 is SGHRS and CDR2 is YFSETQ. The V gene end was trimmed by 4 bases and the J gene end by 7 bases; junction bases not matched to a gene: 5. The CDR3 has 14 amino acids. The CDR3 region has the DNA TGCGCCAGCAGCAGGACAGGGGACCACGGGGAGCTGTTTTTT. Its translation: CASSRTGDHGELFF.

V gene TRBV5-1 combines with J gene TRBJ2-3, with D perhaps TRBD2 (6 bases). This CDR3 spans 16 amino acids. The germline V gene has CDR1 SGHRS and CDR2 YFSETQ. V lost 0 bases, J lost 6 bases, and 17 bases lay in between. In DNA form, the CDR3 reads TGCGCCAGCAGCTTGGAAGGGCGGGGCTCGGAGGATACGCAGTATTTT. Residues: CASSLEGRGSEDTQYF.

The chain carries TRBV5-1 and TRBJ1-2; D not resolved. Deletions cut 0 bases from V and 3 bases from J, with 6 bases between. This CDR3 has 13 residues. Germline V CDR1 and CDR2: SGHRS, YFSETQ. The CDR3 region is CASSLAADYGYTF. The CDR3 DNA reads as TGCGCCAGCAGCTTGGCCGCAGACTATGGCTACACCTTC.

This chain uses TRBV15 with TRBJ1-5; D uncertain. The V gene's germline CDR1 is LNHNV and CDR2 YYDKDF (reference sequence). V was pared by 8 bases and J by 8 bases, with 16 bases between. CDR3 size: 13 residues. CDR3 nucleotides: TGTGCCACCCGATACGTCCTCGGGGAGCCCCAGCATTTT. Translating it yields CATRYVLGEPQHF. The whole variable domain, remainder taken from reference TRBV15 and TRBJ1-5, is DAMVIQNPRYQVTQFGKPVTLSCSQTLNHNVMYWYQQKSSQAPKLLFHYYDKDFNNEADTPDNFQSRRPNTSFCFLDIRSPGLGDTAMYLCATRYVLGEPQHFGDGTRLSIL.

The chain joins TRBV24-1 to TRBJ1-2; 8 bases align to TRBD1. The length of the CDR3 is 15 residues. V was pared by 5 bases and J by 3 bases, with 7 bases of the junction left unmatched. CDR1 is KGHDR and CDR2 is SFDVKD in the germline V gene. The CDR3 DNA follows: TGTGCCACCAGTGGAACCCGGGACAGGTACTATGGCTACACCTTC. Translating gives CATSGTRDRYYGYTF.

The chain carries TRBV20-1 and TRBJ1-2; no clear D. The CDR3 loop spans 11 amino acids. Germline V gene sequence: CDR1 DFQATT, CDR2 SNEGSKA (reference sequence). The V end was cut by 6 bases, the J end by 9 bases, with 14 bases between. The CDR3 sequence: CSAEVWSSYTF. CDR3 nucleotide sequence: TGCAGTGCCGAGGTCTGGAGTAGCTACACCTTC.

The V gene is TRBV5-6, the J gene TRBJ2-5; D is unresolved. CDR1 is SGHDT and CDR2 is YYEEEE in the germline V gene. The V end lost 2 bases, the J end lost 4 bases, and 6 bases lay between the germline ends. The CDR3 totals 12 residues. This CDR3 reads CASSLPRETQYF. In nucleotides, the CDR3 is TGTGCCAGCAGCTTACCTAGAGAGACCCAGTACTTC.